This T cell receptor (beta chain) was identified in a study of blood T cell repertoires in COVID-19 (dated by TCRdb to about 2020). Study-wide context: The collaborator samples originated in the United States, Italy and Spain and spanned the acute and convalescent phases of COVID-19. The prospective study material was composed of cDNA or gDNA derived from T cells, B-cell-depleted T cells, or PBMCs. The dataset comprised deeply sampled blood TCRbeta repertoires from subjects exposed to, actively infected with, or recovered from COVID-19. A freely available public database, intended as a resource for researchers studying the immune response to SARS-CoV-2, is where the repertoires were released. Samples were obtained from the ongoing ImmuneRACE study (first 160 participants) and from approximately 1,200 subjects provided by 6 global collaborators. The sample metadata nearly always contained a de-identified subject ID, COVID-19 status, age in years and sex. Where available, HLA class I and class II types were taken from metadata supplied by the sample provider and were not determined by assay-based typing.

Whole blood was collected in K2EDTA tubes by collaborating institutions according to the institutions' own protocols. For TCRbeta analysis, collaborators shipped samples as frozen whole blood, isolated PBMCs, or DNA extracted from either of those sample types. About this clone itself: No cognate antigen has been identified for it. No base quality information exists; no much larger clone differs at one position.

The immunoSEQ Assay, a bias-controlled multiplex PCR, was used to amplify TCRbeta CDR3 regions from genomic DNA. The original methods were these. Within the assay, amplification of reference gene primers was used to estimate how many nucleated cells each sample contained. To quantify the absolute abundance of each unique TCRbeta CDR3 rearrangement, sequence reads were collapsed and filtered. For each sample, productive Simpson clonality was calculated by taking the square root of Simpson's diversity index across productive rearrangements. What TCRdb holds here is the immuneACCESS table cut down to in-frame rearrangements. Part of the clones is not present; checked against another copy, under half of the missing clones reflect an unresolved V gene, and the others are unexplained. That table gives V, J and clone size, and the DNA gave D and trimming. Counted in this sample were 25,000 to 30,000 clones; about 85% of them appeared once. About 16% of the sample lies in the top ten.

Broader findings and caveats from the paper: Clinical and demographic metadata were provided uncurated, with the amount varying by source and participant.

The CDR3, from cysteine to phenylalanine, totals 15 residues. Only the CDR3 DNA is retained, 45 bases long and in frame from the first base. Sequencing was done on a sample of peripheral blood. This chain is built from TRBV21-1 and TRBJ1-2. TRBV21-1 is a listed pseudogene. This clonotype originated in a woman aged 60-75 years with acute or convalescent COVID-19. CDR3 region: CARKLGGATNYGYTF. The sequenced DNA is TGTGCCAGAAAACTCGGAGGAGCAACTAACTATGGCTACACCTTC.